This TCR beta chain was sequenced in a study of CD8+ T cells in alopecia areata. Across the whole study: For treated patients, severity scores reflected the percentage of scalp area affected.

Following RNA extraction, reverse transcription yielded cDNA that acted as the sequencing template. Assay: immunoSEQ multiplex PCR; the TCRdb copy retains only in-frame clones and omits some. Among approximately 100,000 clones listed, more than 75% were seen once. The germline V gene encodes CDR1 LNHNV and CDR2 YYDKDF (reference sequence). The CDR3 is 15 residues long. V lost 7 bases and J lost 3; bases outside the gene matches: 9. Overall study results and limits: Tofacitinib yielded significantly lower scalp clonality and fewer expanded CD8+ clones among the top 100.

Treatment given: oral pan-JAK inhibitor, 5-10 mg twice daily. Worth noting for this clone: Antigen unknown.

The sequencing here drew on CD8+ T cells sorted from blood, taken at approximately week 34, from a patient treated with tofacitinib. The rearrangement uses TRBV15 and TRBJ2-1; 7 bases match TRBD2. The origin of this receptor is a human donor with alopecia areata. In DNA, the CDR3 is TGTGCCACCACCCGGGGAGCGGGGAACTACAATGAGCAGTTCTTC. Residues: CATTRGAGNYNEQFF.